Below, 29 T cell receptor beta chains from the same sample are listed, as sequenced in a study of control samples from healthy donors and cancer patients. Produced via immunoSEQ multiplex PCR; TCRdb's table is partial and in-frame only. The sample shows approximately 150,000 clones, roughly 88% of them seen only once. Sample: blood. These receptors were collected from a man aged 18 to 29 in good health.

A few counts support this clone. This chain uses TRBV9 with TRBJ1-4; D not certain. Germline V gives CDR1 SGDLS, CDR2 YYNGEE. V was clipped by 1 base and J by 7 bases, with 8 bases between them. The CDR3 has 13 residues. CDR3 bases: TGTGCCAGCAGCGTATACGAGGGTGAAAAACTGTTTTTT. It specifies CASSVYEGEKLFF.

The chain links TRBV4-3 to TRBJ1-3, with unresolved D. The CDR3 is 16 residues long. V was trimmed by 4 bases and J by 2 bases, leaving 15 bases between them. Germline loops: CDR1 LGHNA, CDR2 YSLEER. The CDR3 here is CASSLGAGRAGNTIYF. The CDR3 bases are TGCGCCAGCAGCCTGGGAGCGGGAAGAGCTGGAAACACCATATATTTT.

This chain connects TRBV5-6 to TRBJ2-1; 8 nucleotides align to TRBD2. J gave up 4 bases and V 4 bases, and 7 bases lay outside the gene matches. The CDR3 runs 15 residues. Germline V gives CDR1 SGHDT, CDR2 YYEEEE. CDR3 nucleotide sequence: TGTGCCAGCAGCCCGCGGGGGGCCGGGTACAATGAGCAGTTCTTC. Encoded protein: CASSPRGAGYNEQFF. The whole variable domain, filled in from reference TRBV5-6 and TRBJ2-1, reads DAGVTQSPTHLIKTRGQQVTLRCSPKSGHDTVSWYQQALGQGPQFIFQYYEEEERQRGNFPDRFSGHQFPNYSSELNVNALLLGDSALYLCASSPRGAGYNEQFFGPGTRLTVL.

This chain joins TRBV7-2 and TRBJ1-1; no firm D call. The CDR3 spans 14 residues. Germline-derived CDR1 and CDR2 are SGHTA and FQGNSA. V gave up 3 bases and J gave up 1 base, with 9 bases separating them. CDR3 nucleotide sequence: TGTGCCAGCAGCTTTCTCGGGAAGAACACTGAAGCTTTCTTT. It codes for CASSFLGKNTEAFF.

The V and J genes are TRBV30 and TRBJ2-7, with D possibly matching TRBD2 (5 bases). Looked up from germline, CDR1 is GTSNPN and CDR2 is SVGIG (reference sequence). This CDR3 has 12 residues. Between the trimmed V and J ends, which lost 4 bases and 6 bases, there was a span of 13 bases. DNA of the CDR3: TGTGCCTGGATTGGTACCGCGGGCGAGCAGTACTTC. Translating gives CAWIGTAGEQYF. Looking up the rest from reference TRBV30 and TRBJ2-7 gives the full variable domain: SQTIHQWPATLVQPVGSPLSLECTVEGTSNPNLYWYRQAAGRGLQLLFYSVGIGQISSEVPQNLSASRPQDRQFILSSKKLLLSDSGFYLCAWIGTAGEQYFGPGTRLTVT.

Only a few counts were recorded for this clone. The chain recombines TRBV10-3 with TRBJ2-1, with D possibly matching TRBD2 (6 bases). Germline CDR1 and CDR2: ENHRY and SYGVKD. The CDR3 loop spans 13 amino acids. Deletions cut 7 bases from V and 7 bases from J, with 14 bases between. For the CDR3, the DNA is TGTGCCATCAATGCGGGACTTGGAAATGAGCAGTTCTTC. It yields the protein CAINAGLGNEQFF.

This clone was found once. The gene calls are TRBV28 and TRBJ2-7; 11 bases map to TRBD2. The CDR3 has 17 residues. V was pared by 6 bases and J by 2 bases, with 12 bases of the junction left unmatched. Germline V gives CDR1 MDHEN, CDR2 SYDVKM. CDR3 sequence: CASRMATSGIPAYEQYF. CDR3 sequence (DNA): TGTGCCAGCAGAATGGCGACTAGCGGGATACCAGCCTACGAGCAGTACTTC.

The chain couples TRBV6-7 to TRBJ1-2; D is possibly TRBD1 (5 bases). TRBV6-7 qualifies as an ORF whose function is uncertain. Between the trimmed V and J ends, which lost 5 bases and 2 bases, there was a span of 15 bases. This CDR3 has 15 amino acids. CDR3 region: CASSLRTGANYGYTF. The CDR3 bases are TGTGCCAGCAGTCTACGGACCGGGGCAAACTATGGCTACACCTTC.

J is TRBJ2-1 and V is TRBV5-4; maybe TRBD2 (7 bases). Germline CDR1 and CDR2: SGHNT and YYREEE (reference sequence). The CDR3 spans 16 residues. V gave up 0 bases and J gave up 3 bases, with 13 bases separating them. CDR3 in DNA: TGTGCCAGCAGCTTGGGTGGGGGGGCACGCTACAATGAGCAGTTCTTC. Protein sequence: CASSLGGGARYNEQFF.

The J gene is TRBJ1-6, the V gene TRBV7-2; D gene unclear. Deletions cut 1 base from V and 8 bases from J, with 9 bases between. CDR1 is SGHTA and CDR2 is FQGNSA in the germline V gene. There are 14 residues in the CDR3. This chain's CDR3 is CASSLESPYSPLHF. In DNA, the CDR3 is TGTGCCAGCAGCTTAGAGTCCCCCTATTCACCCCTCCACTTT.

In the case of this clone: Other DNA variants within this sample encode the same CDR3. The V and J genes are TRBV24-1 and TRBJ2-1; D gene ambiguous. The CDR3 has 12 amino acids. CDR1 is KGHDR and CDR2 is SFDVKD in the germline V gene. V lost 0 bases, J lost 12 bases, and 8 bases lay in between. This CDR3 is CATSDLLGRQFF. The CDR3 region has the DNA TGTGCCACCAGTGATTTGCTTGGAAGGCAGTTCTTC.

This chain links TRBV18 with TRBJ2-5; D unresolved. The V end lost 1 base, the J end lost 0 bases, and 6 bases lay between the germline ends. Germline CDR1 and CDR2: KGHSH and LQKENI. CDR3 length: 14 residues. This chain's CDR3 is CASSPRVYQETQYF. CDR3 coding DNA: TGTGCCAGCTCACCACGGGTGTACCAAGAGACCCAGTACTTC.

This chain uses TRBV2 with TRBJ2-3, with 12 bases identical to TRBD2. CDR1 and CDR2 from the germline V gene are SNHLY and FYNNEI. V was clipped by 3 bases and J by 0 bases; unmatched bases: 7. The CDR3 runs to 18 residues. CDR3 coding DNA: TGTGCCAGCAGTGACACTAGCGGGGGGCGGTTTAGCACAGATACGCAGTATTTT. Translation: CASSDTSGGRFSTDTQYF.

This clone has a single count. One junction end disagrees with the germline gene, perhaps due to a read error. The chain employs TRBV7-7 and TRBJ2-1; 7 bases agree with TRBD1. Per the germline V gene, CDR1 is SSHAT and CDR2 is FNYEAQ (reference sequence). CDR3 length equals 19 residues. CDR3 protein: CASSLGRGGATSSYNEQFF. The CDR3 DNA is TGTGCTAGCAGCTTAGGTAGAGGGGGCGCAACAAGCTCCTACAATGAGCAGTTCTTC.

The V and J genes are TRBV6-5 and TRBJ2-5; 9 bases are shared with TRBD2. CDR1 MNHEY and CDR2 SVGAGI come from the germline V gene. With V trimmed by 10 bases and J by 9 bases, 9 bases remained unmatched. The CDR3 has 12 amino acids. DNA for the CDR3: TGTGCCACAGGGGCGGGGGGGTCGGCCCAGTACTTC. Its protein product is CATGAGGSAQYF.

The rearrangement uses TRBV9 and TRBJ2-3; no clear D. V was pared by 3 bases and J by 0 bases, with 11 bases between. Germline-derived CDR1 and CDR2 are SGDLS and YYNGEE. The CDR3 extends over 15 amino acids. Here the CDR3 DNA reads TGTGCCAGCAGCGGATTTACTACTAGCACAGATACGCAGTATTTT. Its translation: CASSGFTTSTDTQYF.

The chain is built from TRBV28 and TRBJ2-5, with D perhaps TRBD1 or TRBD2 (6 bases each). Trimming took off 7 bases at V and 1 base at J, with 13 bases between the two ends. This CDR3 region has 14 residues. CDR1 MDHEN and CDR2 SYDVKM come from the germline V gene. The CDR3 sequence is CASILGGSQETQYF. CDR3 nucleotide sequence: TGTGCCAGCATCCTGGGGGGCTCCCAAGAGACCCAGTACTTC.

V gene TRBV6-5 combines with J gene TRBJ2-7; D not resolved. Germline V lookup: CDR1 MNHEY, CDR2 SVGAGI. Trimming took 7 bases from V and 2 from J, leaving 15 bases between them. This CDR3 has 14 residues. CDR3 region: CASTFGQDTYEQYF. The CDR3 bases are TGTGCCAGCACCTTTGGGCAGGATACCTACGAGCAGTACTTC.

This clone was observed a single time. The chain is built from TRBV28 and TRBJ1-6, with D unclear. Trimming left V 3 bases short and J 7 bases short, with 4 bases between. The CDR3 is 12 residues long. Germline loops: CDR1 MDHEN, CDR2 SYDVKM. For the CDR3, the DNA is TGTGCCAGCAGTTTCGGGAATTCACCCCTCCACTTT. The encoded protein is CASSFGNSPLHF.

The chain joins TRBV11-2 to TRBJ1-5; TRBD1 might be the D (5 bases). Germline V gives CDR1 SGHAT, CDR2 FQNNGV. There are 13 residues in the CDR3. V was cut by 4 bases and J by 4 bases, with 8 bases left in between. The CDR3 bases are TGTGCCAGCAGCTCACGACAGAATCAGCCCCAGCATTTT. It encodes CASSSRQNQPQHF.

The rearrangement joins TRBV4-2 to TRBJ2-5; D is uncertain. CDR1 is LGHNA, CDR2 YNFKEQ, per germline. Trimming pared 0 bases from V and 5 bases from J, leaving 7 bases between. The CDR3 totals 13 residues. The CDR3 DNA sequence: TGTGCCAGCAGCCAAGAGGGTGAGGAGACCCAGTACTTC. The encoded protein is CASSQEGEETQYF.

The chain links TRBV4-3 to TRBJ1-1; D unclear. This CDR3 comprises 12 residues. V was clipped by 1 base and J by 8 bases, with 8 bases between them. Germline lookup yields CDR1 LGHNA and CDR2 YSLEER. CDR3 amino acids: CASSQGTSEAFF. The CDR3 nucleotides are TGCGCCAGCAGCCAAGGGACCTCCGAAGCTTTCTTT.

The CDR3 DNA sequence: TGTGCCACCAGTGCCCGGACAGGGCGTGATGAAAAACTGTTTTTT. Its protein product is CATSARTGRDEKLFF. This rearrangement joins TRBV24-1 to TRBJ1-4; TRBD1 matches 8 bases. The CDR3 is 15 residues long. The germline gives CDR1 KGHDR, CDR2 SFDVKD. V lost 5 bases to trimming and J lost 6 bases; unmatched junction nucleotides: 7.

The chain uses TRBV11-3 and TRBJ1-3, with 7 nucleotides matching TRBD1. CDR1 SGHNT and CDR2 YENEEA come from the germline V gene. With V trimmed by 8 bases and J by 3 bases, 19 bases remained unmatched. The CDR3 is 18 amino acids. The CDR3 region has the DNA TGTGCCAGCCTCGCGAGGTCTCGAACAGGGGACGGTGGAAACACCATATATTTT. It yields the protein CASLARSRTGDGGNTIYF.

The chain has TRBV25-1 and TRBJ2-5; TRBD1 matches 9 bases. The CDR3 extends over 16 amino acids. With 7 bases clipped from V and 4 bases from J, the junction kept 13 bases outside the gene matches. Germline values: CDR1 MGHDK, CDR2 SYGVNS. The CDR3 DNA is TGTGCCAGCAATTTCACACCGGGACAGGGACGAGAGACCCAGTACTTC. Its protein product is CASNFTPGQGRETQYF.

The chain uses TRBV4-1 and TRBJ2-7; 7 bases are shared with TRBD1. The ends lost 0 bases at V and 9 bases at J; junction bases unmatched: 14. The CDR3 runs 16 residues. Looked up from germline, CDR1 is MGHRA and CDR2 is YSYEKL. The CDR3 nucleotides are TGCGCCAGCAGCCAAGATCCCAAGAGAGACAGGGCCGCGCAGTACTTC. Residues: CASSQDPKRDRAAQYF.

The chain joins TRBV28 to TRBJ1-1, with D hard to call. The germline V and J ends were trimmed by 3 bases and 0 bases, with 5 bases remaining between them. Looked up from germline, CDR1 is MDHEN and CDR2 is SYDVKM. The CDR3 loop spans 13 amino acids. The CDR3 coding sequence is TGTGCCAGCAGTTTGTCACTGAACACTGAAGCTTTCTTT. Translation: CASSLSLNTEAFF.

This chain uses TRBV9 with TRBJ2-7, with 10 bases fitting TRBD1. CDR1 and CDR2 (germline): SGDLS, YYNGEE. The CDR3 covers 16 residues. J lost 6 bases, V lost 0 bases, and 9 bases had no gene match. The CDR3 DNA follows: TGTGCCAGCAGCGTAGACTTAGGGACAGGGGATGGCGAGCAGTACTTC. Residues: CASSVDLGTGDGEQYF.

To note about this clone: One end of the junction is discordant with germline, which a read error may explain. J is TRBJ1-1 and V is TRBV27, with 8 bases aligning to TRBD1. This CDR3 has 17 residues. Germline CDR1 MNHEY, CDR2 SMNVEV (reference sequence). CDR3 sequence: CAGSPSDREELGTEAFF. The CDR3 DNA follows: TGTGCCGGCAGTCCATCGGACAGGGAAGAACTAGGCACTGAAGCTTTCTTT.